This T cell receptor (beta chain) was sequenced for a study of T cells after posttransplantation cyclophosphamide. Whole-study results and caveats: TRB overlap between skin or GI tissue T cells and blood was limited.

Data came from immunoSEQ multiplex PCR; TCRdb stores just in-frame clones and leaves some out. Listed for the sample are more than 25,000 clones, none seen a single time. In this sample, this clone turned up many times. Its antigen is unknown. The sample consisted of PBMCs. The clonotype originates from a man between 45 and 60 years old in good health, CMV-negative, and a related stem cell transplant donor.

In DNA form, the CDR3 reads TGTGCCAGCAGCCGAGGACTAGATAATCAAGATACGCAGTATTTT. Protein product: CASSRGLDNQDTQYF. The chain employs TRBV5-4 and TRBJ2-3, with TRBD2 matching 7 bases. The germline gives CDR1 SGHNT, CDR2 YYREEE (reference sequence). The CDR3 runs 15 residues. V gave up 4 bases and J gave up 5 bases; unmatched junction bases: 10.